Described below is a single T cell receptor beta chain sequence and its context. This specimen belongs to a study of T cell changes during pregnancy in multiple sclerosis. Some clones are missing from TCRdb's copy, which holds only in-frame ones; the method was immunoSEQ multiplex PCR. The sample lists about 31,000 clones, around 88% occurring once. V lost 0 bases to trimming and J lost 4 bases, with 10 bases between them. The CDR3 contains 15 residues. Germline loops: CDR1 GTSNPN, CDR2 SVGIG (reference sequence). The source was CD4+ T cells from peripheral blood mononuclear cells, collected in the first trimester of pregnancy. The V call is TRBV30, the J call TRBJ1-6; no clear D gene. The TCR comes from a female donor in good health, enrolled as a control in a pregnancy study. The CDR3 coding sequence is TGTGCCTGGAGTGTGGGAGACATGTATAATTCACCCCTCCACTTT. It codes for CAWSVGDMYNSPLHF. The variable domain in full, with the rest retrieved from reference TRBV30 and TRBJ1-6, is SQTIHQWPATLVQPVGSPLSLECTVEGTSNPNLYWYRQAAGRGLQLLFYSVGIGQISSEVPQNLSASRPQDRQFILSSKKLLLSDSGFYLCAWSVGDMYNSPLHFGNGTRLTVT.